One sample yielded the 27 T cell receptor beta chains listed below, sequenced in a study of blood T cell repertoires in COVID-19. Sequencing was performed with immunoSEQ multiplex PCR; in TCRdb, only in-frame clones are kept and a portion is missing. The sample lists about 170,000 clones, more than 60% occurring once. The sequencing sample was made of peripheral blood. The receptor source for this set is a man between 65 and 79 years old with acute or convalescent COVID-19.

The CDR3, as DNA: TGCGCCAGCAGCCTCCGTCCGTCTGATGGCTACACCTTC. This encodes CASSLRPSDGYTF. This chain joins TRBV5-1 and TRBJ1-2; D ambiguous. The CDR3 runs to 13 residues. V shed 4 bases and J shed 6 bases, with 13 bases lying between them. The germline CDR1 and CDR2 sequences are SGHRS and YFSETQ.

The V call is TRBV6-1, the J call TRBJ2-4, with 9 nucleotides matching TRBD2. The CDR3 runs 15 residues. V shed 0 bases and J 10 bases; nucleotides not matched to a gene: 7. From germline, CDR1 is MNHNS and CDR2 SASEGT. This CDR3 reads CASSEARVAGVIQYF. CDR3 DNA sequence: TGTGCCAGCAGTGAAGCAAGAGTAGCGGGAGTGATTCAGTACTTC.

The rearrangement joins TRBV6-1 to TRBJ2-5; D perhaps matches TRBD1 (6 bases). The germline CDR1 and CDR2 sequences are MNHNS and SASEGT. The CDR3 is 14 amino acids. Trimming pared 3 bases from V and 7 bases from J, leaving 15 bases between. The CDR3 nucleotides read TGTGCCAGCAGTGACGGATACAGGGTCGGGACCCAGTACTTC. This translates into CASSDGYRVGTQYF.

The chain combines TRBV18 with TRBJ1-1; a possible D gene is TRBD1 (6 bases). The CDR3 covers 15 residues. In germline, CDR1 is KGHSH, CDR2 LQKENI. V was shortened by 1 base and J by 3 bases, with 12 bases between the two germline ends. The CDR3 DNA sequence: TGTGCCAGCTCACCACGGGCAGGGGCGGACACTGAAGCTTTCTTT. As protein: CASSPRAGADTEAFF.

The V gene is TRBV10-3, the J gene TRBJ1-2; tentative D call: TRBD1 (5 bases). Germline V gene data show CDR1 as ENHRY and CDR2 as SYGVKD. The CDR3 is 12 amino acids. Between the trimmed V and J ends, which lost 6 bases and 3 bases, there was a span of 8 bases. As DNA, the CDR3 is TGTGCCATCAGGGGGCAGGACTATGGCTACACCTTC. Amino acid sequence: CAIRGQDYGYTF.

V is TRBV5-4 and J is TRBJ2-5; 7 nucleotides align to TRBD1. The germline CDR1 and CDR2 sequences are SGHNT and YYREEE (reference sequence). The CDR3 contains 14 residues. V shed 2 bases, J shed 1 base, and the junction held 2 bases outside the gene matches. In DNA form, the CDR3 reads TGTGCCAGCAGCTTCCGGACAGGCCAAGAGACCCAGTACTTC. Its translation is CASSFRTGQETQYF.

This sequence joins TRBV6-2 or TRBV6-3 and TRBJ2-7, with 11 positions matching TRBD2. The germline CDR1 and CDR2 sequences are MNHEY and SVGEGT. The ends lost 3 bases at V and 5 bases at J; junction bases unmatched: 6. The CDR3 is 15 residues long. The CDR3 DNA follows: TGTGCCAGCAGTTATTATAGCGGGGGGGCCAACGAGCAGTACTTC. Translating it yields CASSYYSGGANEQYF.

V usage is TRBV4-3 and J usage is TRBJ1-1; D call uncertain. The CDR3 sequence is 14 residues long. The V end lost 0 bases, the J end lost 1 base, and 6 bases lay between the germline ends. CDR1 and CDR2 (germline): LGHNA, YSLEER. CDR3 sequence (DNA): TGCGCCAGCAGCCAAGATTCTAAGAACACTGAAGCTTTCTTT. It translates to CASSQDSKNTEAFF.

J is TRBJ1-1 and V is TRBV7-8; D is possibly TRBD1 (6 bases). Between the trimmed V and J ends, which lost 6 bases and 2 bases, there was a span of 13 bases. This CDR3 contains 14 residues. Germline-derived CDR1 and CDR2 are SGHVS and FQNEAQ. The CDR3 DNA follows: TGTGCCAGCAGGCCCGGGACAACCAACACTGAAGCTTTCTTT. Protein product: CASRPGTTNTEAFF.

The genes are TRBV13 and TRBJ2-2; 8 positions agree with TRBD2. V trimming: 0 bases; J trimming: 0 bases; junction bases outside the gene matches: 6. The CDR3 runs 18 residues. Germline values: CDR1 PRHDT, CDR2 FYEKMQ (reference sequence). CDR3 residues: CASSLGPAGAANTGELFF. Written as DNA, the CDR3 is TGTGCCAGCAGCTTAGGGCCAGCGGGGGCCGCGAACACCGGGGAGCTGTTTTTT.

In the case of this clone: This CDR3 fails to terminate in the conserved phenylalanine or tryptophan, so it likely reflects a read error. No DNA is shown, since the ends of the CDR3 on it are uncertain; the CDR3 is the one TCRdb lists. This CDR3 is CASSKGSQRL. This sequence joins TRBV21-1 and TRBJ2-4; the DNA was not used to check the table's D call, TRBD2. TRBV21-1 counts as a pseudogene. Inclusive of both ends, the CDR3 amounts to 10 amino acids.

CDR3 DNA: TGTGCCAGCTCACCTCCGTCGGGGGGCAGAGGTTCCGAGCAGTACTTC. Its translation is CASSPPSGGRGSEQYF. The chain joins TRBV18 to TRBJ2-7; weak D call: TRBD2 (7 bases). Germline CDR1 KGHSH, CDR2 LQKENI. This CDR3 has 16 amino acids. Trimming removed 3 bases from V and 6 bases from J, with 21 bases in between.

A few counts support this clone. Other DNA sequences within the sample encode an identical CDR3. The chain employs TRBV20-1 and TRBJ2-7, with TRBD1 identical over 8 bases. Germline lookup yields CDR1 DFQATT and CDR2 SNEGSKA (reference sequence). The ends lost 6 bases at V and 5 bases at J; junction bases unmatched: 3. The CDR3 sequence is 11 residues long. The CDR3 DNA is TGCAGTGCCGACAGGGGTCACGAGCAGTACTTC. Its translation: CSADRGHEQYF.

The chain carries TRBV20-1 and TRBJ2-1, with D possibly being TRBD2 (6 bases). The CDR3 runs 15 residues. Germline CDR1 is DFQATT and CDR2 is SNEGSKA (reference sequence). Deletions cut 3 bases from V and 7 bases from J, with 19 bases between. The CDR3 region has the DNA TGCAGTGCTAGTGGAGGGAGCGTCGGACTTAATGAGCAGTTCTTC. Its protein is CSASGGSVGLNEQFF.

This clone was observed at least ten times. In DNA, the CDR3 is TGTGCCATCAGTGAGTCGAACAGAAACACTGAAGCTTTCTTT. This translates into CAISESNRNTEAFF. The rearrangement uses TRBV10-3 and TRBJ1-1; D gene ambiguous. The CDR3 is made up of 14 amino acids. The germline gives CDR1 ENHRY, CDR2 SYGVKD. The V end was cut by 0 bases, the J end by 2 bases, with 7 bases between.

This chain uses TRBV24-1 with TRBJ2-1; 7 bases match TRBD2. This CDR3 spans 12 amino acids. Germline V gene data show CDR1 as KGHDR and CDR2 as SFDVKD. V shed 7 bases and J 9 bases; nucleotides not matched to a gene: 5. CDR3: CATRSGAGEQFF. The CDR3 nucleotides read TGTGCCACCAGGAGCGGGGCCGGTGAGCAGTTCTTC.

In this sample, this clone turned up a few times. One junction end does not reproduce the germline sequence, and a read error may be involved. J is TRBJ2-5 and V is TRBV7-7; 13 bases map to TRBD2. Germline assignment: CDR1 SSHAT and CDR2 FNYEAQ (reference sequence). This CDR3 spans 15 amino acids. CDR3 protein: CASSLQLAGGETQYF. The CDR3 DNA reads TGTGCTAGCAGCTTACAACTAGCGGGAGGGGAGACCCAGTACTTC.

CDR3 coding DNA: TGCGCCAGCAGCCCCGACGTCGGGGGCACAGATACGCAGTATTTT. Its translation is CASSPDVGGTDTQYF. This chain joins TRBV5-1 and TRBJ2-3, with D perhaps TRBD2 (5 bases). The V gene lost 4 bases and the J gene lost 1 base, with 13 bases spanning the gap. This CDR3 is built from 15 residues. Germline-derived CDR1 and CDR2 are SGHRS and YFSETQ.

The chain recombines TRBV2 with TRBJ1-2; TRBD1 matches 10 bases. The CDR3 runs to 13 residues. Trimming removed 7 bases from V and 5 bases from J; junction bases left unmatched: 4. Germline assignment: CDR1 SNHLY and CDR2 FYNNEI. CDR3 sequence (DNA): TGTGCCAGCACCAAGGGACAGGGGTATGGCTACACCTTC. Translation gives CASTKGQGYGYTF.

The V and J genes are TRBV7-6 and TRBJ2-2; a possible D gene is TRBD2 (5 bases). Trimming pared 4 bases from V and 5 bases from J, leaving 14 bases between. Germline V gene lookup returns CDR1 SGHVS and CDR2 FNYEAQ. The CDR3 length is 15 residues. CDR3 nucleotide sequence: TGTGCCAGCAGCTACCACGAGGGAGTTACCGGGGAGCTGTTTTTT. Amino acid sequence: CASSYHEGVTGELFF. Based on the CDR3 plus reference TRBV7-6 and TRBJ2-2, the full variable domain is GAGVSQSPRYKVTKRGQDVALRCDPISGHVSLYWYRQALGQGPEFLTYFNYEAQQDKSGLPNDRFSAERPEGSISTLTIQRTEQRDSAMYRCASSYHEGVTGELFFGEGSRLTVL.

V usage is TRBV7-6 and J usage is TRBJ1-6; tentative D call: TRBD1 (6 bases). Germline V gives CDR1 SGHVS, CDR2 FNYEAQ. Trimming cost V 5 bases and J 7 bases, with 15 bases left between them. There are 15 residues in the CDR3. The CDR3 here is CASSAQQGGNSPLHF. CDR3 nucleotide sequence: TGTGCCAGCAGCGCCCAACAGGGAGGGAATTCACCCCTCCACTTT.

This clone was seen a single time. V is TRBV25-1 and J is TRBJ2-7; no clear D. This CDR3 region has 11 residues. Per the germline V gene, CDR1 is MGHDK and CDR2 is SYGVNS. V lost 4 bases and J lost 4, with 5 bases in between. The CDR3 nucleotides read TGTGCCAGCAGTGTCTCGTACGAGCAGTACTTC. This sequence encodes CASSVSYEQYF.

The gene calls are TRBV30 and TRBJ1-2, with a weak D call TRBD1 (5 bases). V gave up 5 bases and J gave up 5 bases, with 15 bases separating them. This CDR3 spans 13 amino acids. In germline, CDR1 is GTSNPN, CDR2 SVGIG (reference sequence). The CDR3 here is CAWGLGRGYGYTF. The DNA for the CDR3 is TGTGCCTGGGGCCTTGGAAGGGGATATGGCTACACCTTC.

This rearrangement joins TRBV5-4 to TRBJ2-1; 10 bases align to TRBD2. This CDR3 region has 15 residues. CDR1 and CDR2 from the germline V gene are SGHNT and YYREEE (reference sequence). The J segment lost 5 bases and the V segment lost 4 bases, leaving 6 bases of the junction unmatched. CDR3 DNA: TGTGCCAGCAGCATTACTAGCGGGGATCACAATGAGCAGTTCTTC. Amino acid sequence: CASSITSGDHNEQFF.

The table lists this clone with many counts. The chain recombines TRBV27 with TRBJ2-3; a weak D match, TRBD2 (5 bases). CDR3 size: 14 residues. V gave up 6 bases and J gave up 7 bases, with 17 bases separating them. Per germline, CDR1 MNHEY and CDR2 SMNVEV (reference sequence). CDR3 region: CASRKLGDRHTQYF. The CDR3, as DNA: TGTGCCAGCAGGAAGCTCGGGGATCGCCATACGCAGTATTTT.

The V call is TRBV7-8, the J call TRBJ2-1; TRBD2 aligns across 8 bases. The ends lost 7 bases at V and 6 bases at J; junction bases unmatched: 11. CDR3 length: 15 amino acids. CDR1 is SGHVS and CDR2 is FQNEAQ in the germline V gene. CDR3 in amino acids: CASTMSGGMSNEQFF. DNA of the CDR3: TGTGCCAGCACCATGAGCGGGGGAATGAGCAATGAGCAGTTCTTC.

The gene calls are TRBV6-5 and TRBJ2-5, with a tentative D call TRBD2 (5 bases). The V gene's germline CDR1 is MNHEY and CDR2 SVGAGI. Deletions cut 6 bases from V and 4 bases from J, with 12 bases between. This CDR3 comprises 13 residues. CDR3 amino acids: CASSRPGVETQYF. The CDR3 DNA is TGTGCCAGCAGCCGACCCGGGGTAGAGACCCAGTACTTC.